Included here is one TCR beta chain sequence, with context. The specificity of this receptor is unknown. No per-base quality is available; no much larger clone lies one base away. The PTCy-treated patients were drawn from a prospective, multi-institutional clinical trial. Peripheral blood and bone marrow mononuclear cells were isolated by Ficoll-Hypaque density centrifugation and cryopreserved. The entry originates in a study of T cells after posttransplantation cyclophosphamide (dated by TCRdb to 2016 to 2017). Looking at the study overall: Using TRB sequencing, the study followed how the T cell repertoire reconstituted after myeloablative bone marrow transplantation in which posttransplantation cyclophosphamide served as GVHD prophylaxis. Antigen receptor sequencing was done on samples from 35 to 45 PTCy-treated patients and from some 15 related bone marrow donors of those patients. Blood from all 30 or so PTCy patients who had 1-year posttransplant specimens underwent TRB sequencing. Up to roughly 3 additional blood samples from 2 to 5.2 years after transplant were also TRB-sequenced in 3 patients, as was pretransplant blood from 4 patients. Because TRA and TRB clonality correlated tightly in 9 samples, the subsequent TCR analyses were limited to TRB only. Public TRB sequences were searched against a database of over 3,000 sequences associated with responses to pathogens, tumor antigens, self-antigens and alloantigens. What the work shows at the level of the full study, not this receptor alone: The TRB repertoires of T cells infiltrating skin or the GI tract showed only limited overlap with the TRB repertoires found in blood. Across fewer than 50 patients, TRB clonality was highly associated with recipient CMV seropositivity and CMV reactivation, and diversity in PTCy patients was similar to diversity in CNI/methotrexate controls. Donor-recipient similarity was low at 1-2 months but increased during the first year, and donor CD8+ memory clones often dominated later blood repertoires.

For CDR1 and CDR2, the germline V gene lists MGHRA and YSYEKL. Germline trimming: 0 bases from V, 0 bases from J; junction bases outside gene matches: 2. The CDR3, from cysteine to phenylalanine, totals 15 residues. Kept here is only the CDR3 DNA, which spans 45 bases and is read in frame from base 1. Genomic DNA was the input for TRB sequencing, which was run either with the immunoSEQ assay at survey resolution or with the hsTCRB kit. The authors processed their data as follows. The immunoSEQ software was used for initial read processing, and the LymphoSeq R package was used for repertoire analyses. Clonality was computed as 1 minus normalized Shannon entropy, and a Gini coefficient was also calculated for each TRB dataset. Phenotypes of unsorted samples were inferred by mapping TRB sequences from sorted subsets of the recipient or donor onto the same recipient's unsorted samples. What TCRdb holds here is the immuneACCESS table cut down to in-frame rearrangements. Part of the clones is not present; checked against another copy, under half of the missing clones reflect an unresolved V gene, and the others are unexplained. V and J calls and clone size are copied from that table; D and trimming were computed from the DNA. The sample has tens of thousands of clones on record, about 86% of them singletons. 2.8% of the sample belongs to the ten largest clones.

In this chain, TRBV4-1 is recombined with TRBJ2-7, with TRBD1 identical over 7 junction bases. What was sequenced was PBMCs. The sequence was obtained from a man younger than 40 with a blood cancer, CMV-positive, and with a related stem cell donor. The DNA sequence is given as TGCGCCAGCAGCCAAGATACAGGGGTCTCCTACGAGCAGTACTTC. Its protein is CASSQDTGVSYEQYF.